This section outlines one TCR beta chain sequence together with its context. The V end was cut by 5 bases, the J end by 0 bases, with 13 bases between. CDR1 and CDR2 from the germline V gene are LNHDA and SQIVND (reference sequence). The CDR3 totals 15 residues. In assigning cohorts, the study relied on participant-reported clinical history. Recovered Cohort 3 donors showed two negative PCRs, clearance, or symptom resolution. The data were taken from a study of blood T cell repertoires in COVID-19. The table came from immunoSEQ multiplex PCR; TCRdb's copy has only in-frame clones and leaves some out. The sample yields 150,000 to 250,000 clones, around 82% seen once.

The sample was PBMCs or T cells enriched from blood (not recorded which). This sequence originates from a man in his forties or fifties who had recovered from COVID-19. The chain uses TRBV19 and TRBJ1-1; D gene unclear. The CDR3 DNA follows: TGTGCCAGTAGTGATAGACGGAGACTGAACACTGAAGCTTTCTTT. This encodes CASSDRRRLNTEAFF.